The rows below give T cell receptor beta chains drawn from one sample of a study of shared clonotypes between healthy human individuals. TCRdb's copy holds only in-frame clones and misses some; the assay was immunoSEQ multiplex PCR. This table holds around 2.5 million clones, approximately 94% found once. What was sequenced was naive CD4+ T cells from PBMCs. These receptors were collected from a man between 18 and 29 years old in good health. Some clones in this sample may be carry-over from other donors' samples. CDR3s include the opening cysteine and the closing phenylalanine or tryptophan. A D gene is named only where the DNA matches it firmly. Clone size is stated in some rows and not others, as once, few, many or a class when expanded.

J	D	V	size	DNA	CDR3
TRBJ2-1	.	TRBV7-9	.	TGTGCCAGCAGTTCAGACAGACTTCTCTCCTACAATGAGCAGTTCTTC	CASSSDRLLSYNEQFF
TRBJ2-5	.	TRBV10-1	.	TGCGCCAGCAGTGCGGCAGGCCTCCAAGAGACCCAGTACTTC	CASSAAGLQETQYF
TRBJ2-6	TRBD1	TRBV4-2	once	TGTGCCAGCAGCCATCGGACAGGTCATTCTGGGGCCAACGTCCTGACTTTC	CASSHRTGHSGANVLTF
TRBJ2-4	TRBD1	TRBV2	.	TGTGCCAGCAGGGGGACAGGAGGCGACATTCAGTACTTC	CASRGTGGDIQYF
TRBJ2-5	.	TRBV5-6	.	TGTGCCAGCAGCTTGGTTAAGACCCAAGAGACCCAGTACTTC	CASSLVKTQETQYF
TRBJ2-2	.	TRBV6-5	.	TGTGCCAGCAGTCCCGGACGGGGCACCGGGGAGCTGTTTTTT	CASSPGRGTGELFF
TRBJ2-7	.	TRBV14	.	TGTGCCAGCAGCCAAGATTTAGCGGTGAGCTCCTACGAGCAGTACTTC	CASSQDLAVSSYEQYF
TRBJ2-1	.	TRBV20-1	.	TGCAGTATCCGAGGGGAGCAGTTCTTC	CSIRGEQFF
TRBJ2-3	TRBD1	TRBV5-1	.	TGCGCCAGTTCACAGGGGGCGCTTCCAGATACGCAGTATTTT	CASSQGALPDTQYF
TRBJ1-3	TRBD1	TRBV11-2	.	TGTGCCAGCAGCTTAGAGCCAGGGGGCCCTGGAAACACCATATATTTT	CASSLEPGGPGNTIYF
TRBJ2-5	TRBD2	TRBV30	.	TGTGCCTGGGCCTACGGACTAGCGGGAGTCCAAGAGACCCAGTACTTC	CAWAYGLAGVQETQYF
TRBJ2-5	.	TRBV19	.	TGTGCCAGTAGCCGGGGCAGGGGTGGCCAAGAGACCCAGTACTTC	CASSRGRGGQETQYF
TRBJ2-7	TRBD2	TRBV5-4	.	TGTGCCAGCAGCTCAGGACTAGCGGGAGTCGGCTACGAGCAGTACTTC	CASSSGLAGVGYEQYF
TRBJ2-3	TRBD1	TRBV10-1	.	TGCGCCAGCAGTTCGGGACAGGGGGCAGCTGATACGCAGTATTTT	CASSSGQGAADTQYF
TRBJ2-7	TRBD2	TRBV7-9	.	TGTGCCAGCAGCTTAGAGTGGGGACTAGCGGGAGACTACGAGCAGTACTTC	CASSLEWGLAGDYEQYF
TRBJ2-5	TRBD1	TRBV28	once	TGTGCCAGCACAAGGACAGGGCAGACCCAGTACTTC	CASTRTGQTQYF
TRBJ2-5	TRBD1	TRBV11-2	.	TGTGCCAGCAGCTCATACAGGGGGACGGAGACCCAGTACTTC	CASSSYRGTETQYF
TRBJ2-5	.	TRBV7-2	.	TGTGCCAGCAGCTTAGCTCGGGAAGCTCTCGAGACCCAGTACTTC	CASSLAREALETQYF
TRBJ1-4	.	TRBV6-5	.	TGTGCCAGCAGTTTGGAGGGACTGAATGAAAAACTGTTTTTT	CASSLEGLNEKLFF
TRBJ1-2	.	TRBV27	.	TGTGCCAGCAGTCGGGCCAACAACTATGGCTACACCTTC	CASSRANNYGYTF
TRBJ2-1	.	TRBV7-2	.	TGTGCCAGCAGCCTCCCATCCAATGAGCAGTTCTTC	CASSLPSNEQFF
TRBJ1-2	TRBD1	TRBV6-1	.	TGTGCCAGCAGTGAATGGACAGGGTTCTTGGACTATGGCTACACCTTC	CASSEWTGFLDYGYTF
TRBJ1-5	.	TRBV13	.	TGTGCCAGCAGCCTCTGTGGGACTCGCGGGAATCAGCCCCAGCATTTT	CASSLCGTRGNQPQHF
TRBJ2-1	TRBD1	TRBV11-2	.	TGTGCCAGCAGCTCACAGGGGTTTGAGCAGTTCTTC	CASSSQGFEQFF
TRBJ2-3	TRBD1	TRBV5-4	.	TGTGCCAGCAGCTTGAGGGGGCCTGCAACAGATACGCAGTATTTT	CASSLRGPATDTQYF
TRBJ2-1	.	TRBV4-2	.	TGTGCCAGCAGCCAAGTTCCAGCGGCAGGTCGGGGTGAGCAGTTCTTC	CASSQVPAAGRGEQFF
TRBJ2-1	TRBD2	TRBV4-1	.	TGCGCCAGCAGCCAGATCCTAGCGGGAGTACGGCACAATGAGCAGTTCTTC	CASSQILAGVRHNEQFF
TRBJ1-4	.	TRBV28	.	TGTGCCAGCAGAAAGCCCCCAGGGGTGACTAATGAAAAACTGTTTTTT	CASRKPPGVTNEKLFF
TRBJ2-5	TRBD2	TRBV28	.	TGTGCCAGCAGTTCACCGGGGCTAGCGGGATCTAAAGAGACCCAGTACTTC	CASSSPGLAGSKETQYF
TRBJ2-1	TRBD2	TRBV6-1	.	TGTGCCAGCAGTGAAGAACCAGCGGGAACCTACAATGAGCAGTTCTTC	CASSEEPAGTYNEQFF
TRBJ1-5	.	TRBV2	.	TGTGCCAGCAGTGAAAGTTCGGGCAGGTATCAGCCCCAGCATTTT	CASSESSGRYQPQHF
TRBJ1-2	TRBD1	TRBV18	once	TGTGCCAGCTCACCAGGGATTTTGGGGACAGGGGTATCTGGTGGCTACACCTTC	CASSPGILGTGVSGGYTF
TRBJ1-1	TRBD1	TRBV18	.	TGTGCCAGCTCACCACCGGGACAGGGATCGAACACTGAAGCTTTCTTT	CASSPPGQGSNTEAFF
TRBJ2-4	.	TRBV19	.	TGTGCCAGTAGTCCGACAGAGCTAGCCAAAAACATTCAGTACTTC	CASSPTELAKNIQYF
TRBJ2-7	.	TRBV28	.	TGTGCCAGCCAGGGACGGGGACACTACGAGCAGTACTTC	CASQGRGHYEQYF
TRBJ2-1	.	TRBV4-3	.	TGCGCCAGCAGACAGGGTCCTTACAATGAGCAGTTCTTC	CASRQGPYNEQFF